Below, 31 T cell receptor beta chains from the same sample are listed, as sequenced in a study of identical twins. TCRdb reprocessed the 5' RACE reads with MiXCR, giving one entry per CDR3 protein. The sample comprises approximately 150,000 distinct CDR3 sequences, roughly 3.3% of which are singletons, and approximately 7.7% rests with the top ten. The sample consisted of memory T cells sorted from blood. All receptors come from a young man in good health.

This clonotype was detected ten times or more. The chain carries TRBV2 and TRBJ2-1; TRBD2 matches 11 bases. The trim removed 6 bases at V and 3 bases at J, leaving 7 bases unmatched. CDR3 length: 16 amino acids. Germline values: CDR1 SNHLY, CDR2 FYNNEI. CDR3 in DNA: TGTGCCAGCAGACGACCCCTAGCGGGAGGCTACAATGAGCAGTTCTTC. Its protein product is CASRRPLAGGYNEQFF.

This clonotype has only a few counts. One end of the junction fails to match germline, which may point to a read error. The chain is built from TRBV28 and TRBJ2-7; D possibly corresponds to TRBD2 (5 bases). CDR1 is MDHEN and CDR2 is SYDVKM in the germline V gene. This CDR3 is 15 amino acids long. The CDR3 protein is CASSPYVERPLNLHF. In DNA, the CDR3 is TGTGCCAGCAGTCCCTATGTCGAGCGGCCTCTTAACCTTCACTTC.

This clonotype was observed many times. The J gene is TRBJ2-7, the V gene TRBV7-2; D unresolved. The CDR3 totals 12 residues. Germline V gene sequence: CDR1 SGHTA, CDR2 FQGNSA. V gave up 2 bases and J gave up 5 bases, with 7 bases separating them. This CDR3 is CASSLMTDEQYF. In DNA form, the CDR3 reads TGTGCCAGCAGCTTAATGACCGACGAGCAGTACTTC.

This clonotype was seen many times. V and J are TRBV5-5 and TRBJ2-7; D is unresolved. The length of the CDR3 is 13 residues. Germline V gene sequence: CDR1 SGHKS, CDR2 YYEKEE (reference sequence). V gave up 4 bases and J gave up 3 bases, with 11 bases separating them. CDR3 in DNA: TGTGCCAGCAGCCCATCACCGGGCTACGAGCAGTACGTC. Translated, it gives CASSPSPGYEQYV.

The chain has TRBV25-1 and TRBJ2-1, with 9 bases lining up with TRBD2. CDR3 length: 14 amino acids. The V and J ends lost 6 bases and 4 bases, in that order; junction bases with no gene match: 4. Germline CDR1 reads MGHDK; CDR2 reads SYGVNS. The chain's CDR3 is CASSGTSSYNEQFF. Written as DNA, the CDR3 is TGTGCCAGCAGCGGGACTAGCAGTTACAATGAGCAGTTCTTC.

This clonotype was recorded many times. The gene calls are TRBV4-1 and TRBJ2-4; D is ambiguous. This CDR3 is built from 12 residues. Germline CDR1 is MGHRA and CDR2 is YSYEKL. The V and J ends lost 2 bases and 5 bases respectively, with 4 bases between them. CDR3 in amino acids: CASSQSENIQYF. CDR3 nucleotide sequence: TGCGCCAGCAGCCAATCGGAAAACATTCAGTACTTC.

This clonotype has at least ten counts. V gene TRBV5-1 combines with J gene TRBJ1-3; tentative D call: TRBD1 (6 bases). Germline assignment: CDR1 SGHRS and CDR2 YFSETQ. Trimming left V 4 bases short and J 0 bases short, with 14 bases between. The CDR3 extends over 16 amino acids. The CDR3 DNA follows: TGCGCCAGCAGCCCAGGGGACGGAGGCTCTGGAAACACCATATATTTT. Translated, it gives CASSPGDGGSGNTIYF. The whole variable domain, filled in from reference TRBV5-1 and TRBJ1-3, reads KAGVTQTPRYLIKTRGQQVTLSCSPISGHRSVSWYQQTPGQGLQFLFEYFSETQRNKGNFPGRFSGRQFSNSRSEMNVSTLELGDSALYLCASSPGDGGSGNTIYFGEGSWLTVV.

The V call is TRBV6-1, the J call TRBJ1-1, with a tentative D call TRBD1 (5 bases). Germline V gives CDR1 MNHNS, CDR2 SASEGT. The CDR3 is 15 residues long. Trimming shortened V by 7 bases and J by 4 bases, and 19 bases separated the two germline ends. The CDR3 nucleotides read TGTGCCAGCACCCAGAGGGGCAGCGTGGCCACTGAAGCTTTCTTT. This sequence encodes CASTQRGSVATEAFF.

Ten or more counts support this clonotype. V gene TRBV4-3 combines with J gene TRBJ2-3; TRBD2 aligns across 10 bases. The V gene end was trimmed by 4 bases and the J gene end by 2 bases; junction bases not matched to a gene: 9. CDR3 length equals 17 residues. The germline V gene encodes CDR1 LGHNA and CDR2 YSLEER. The CDR3 spells CASSLVASGSNTDTQYF. DNA for the CDR3: TGCGCCAGCAGCCTAGTGGCTAGCGGGAGCAACACAGATACGCAGTATTTT.

This clonotype was recorded many times. V is TRBV6-1 and J is TRBJ1-5, with a tentative D call TRBD1 (6 bases). V shed 5 bases and J shed 6 bases, with 17 bases lying between them. CDR3 length equals 15 residues. Germline V gene lookup returns CDR1 MNHNS and CDR2 SASEGT. The CDR3 DNA is TGTGCCAGCAGTCTTAACCCAGGGGTAGGTCAGCCCCAGCATTTT. Encoded protein: CASSLNPGVGQPQHF.

This clonotype was found many times. The chain uses TRBV15 and TRBJ2-5; TRBD2 might be the D (5 bases). Germline-derived CDR1 and CDR2 are LNHNV and YYDKDF (reference sequence). The CDR3 is 17 residues long. V dropped 3 bases and J dropped 4 bases, with 21 bases sitting between them. The CDR3, as DNA: TGTGCCACCAGCAGGAGAAGTGGTAGGAGGTCTCGAGAGACCCAGTACTTC. Translating gives CATSRRSGRRSRETQYF.

This clonotype was recorded many times. V usage is TRBV19 and J usage is TRBJ1-5; no definite D call. Trimming stripped 5 bases from V and 6 bases from J, with 14 bases between. This CDR3 spans 14 amino acids. Looked up from germline, CDR1 is LNHDA and CDR2 is SQIVND (reference sequence). The CDR3 DNA sequence: TGTGCCAGTAGTTGGCAGCCCCCTGGTCAGCCCCAGCATTTT. Translated, it gives CASSWQPPGQPQHF.

There are many counts of this clonotype. For the CDR3, the DNA is TGCGCCAGCAGCTTGGTTGGGCCGGGGGAGGGCTACACCTTC. Protein sequence: CASSLVGPGEGYTF. V usage is TRBV5-1 and J usage is TRBJ1-2, with D maybe TRBD1 (5 bases). The CDR3 sequence is 14 residues long. Trimming removed 0 bases from V and 8 bases from J, with 14 bases in between. Germline lookup yields CDR1 SGHRS and CDR2 YFSETQ.

Remarks on this clonotype: A junction end diverges from the germline sequence, so it may reflect a read error. The chain combines TRBV7-9 with TRBJ2-3; TRBD1 is a possible D gene (5 bases). The CDR3 loop spans 13 amino acids. Germline V lookup: CDR1 SEHNR, CDR2 FQNEAQ (reference sequence). This CDR3 reads CASSPTGADTQFF. The CDR3 DNA reads as TGTGCCAGCAGCCCAACAGGTGCAGATACGCAGTTTTTT. The whole variable domain, remainder taken from reference TRBV7-9 and TRBJ2-3, is DTGVSQNPRHKITKRGQNVTFRCDPISEHNRLYWYRQTLGQGPEFLTYFQNEAQLEKSRLLSDRFSAERPKGSFSTLEIQRTEQGDSAMYLCASSPTGADTQFFGPGTRLTVL.

This clonotype was seen repeatedly, ten times or more. The rearrangement links TRBV5-1 to TRBJ2-1; TRBD2 agrees at 13 bases. The CDR3 totals 14 residues. V was pared by 8 bases and J by 9 bases, with 8 bases of the junction left unmatched. Germline V gene sequence: CDR1 SGHRS, CDR2 YFSETQ. CDR3 sequence reads: CASLPGLAGREQFF. The DNA for the CDR3 is TGCGCCAGTCTTCCGGGACTAGCGGGACGTGAGCAGTTCTTC.

This clonotype was recorded at least ten times. The chain combines TRBV20-1 with TRBJ2-7; 11 bases fit TRBD1. Germline V gene lookup returns CDR1 DFQATT and CDR2 SNEGSKA (reference sequence). V lost 5 bases and J lost 3; bases outside the gene matches: 3. The CDR3 length is 13 residues. CDR3 DNA sequence: TGCAGTGCTCTGGGACAGGGGGTCTACGAGCAGTACGTC. It specifies CSALGQGVYEQYV.

This clonotype came up many times. This rearrangement joins TRBV5-1 to TRBJ2-3; 7 positions agree with TRBD2. This CDR3 has 14 residues. Trimming cost V 3 bases and J 1 base; bases outside gene matches: 2. CDR1 is SGHRS, CDR2 YFSETQ, per germline. DNA for the CDR3: TGCGCCAGCAGCTCTAGCGGACGCACAGATACGCAGTATTTT. Translation: CASSSSGRTDTQYF.

This clonotype has at least ten counts. V usage is TRBV12-3 or TRBV12-4 and J usage is TRBJ1-1, with 9 nucleotides matching TRBD1. The CDR3 runs to 14 residues. Trimming took 5 bases from V and 4 from J; bases not matched to a gene: 5. The chain's CDR3 is CASSVQGARTEAFF. CDR3 nucleotides: TGTGCCAGCAGTGTACAGGGGGCGCGCACTGAAGCTTTCTTT.

This clonotype was counted between two and nine times. The chain carries TRBV7-8 and TRBJ2-5, with 9 nucleotides matching TRBD2. The germline V gene encodes CDR1 SGHVS and CDR2 FQNEAQ. CDR3 length: 16 residues. Losses at the gene ends were 4 bases for V and 5 bases for J; bases not matched to a gene: 11. The chain's CDR3 is CASSYPVAGVGETQYF. The DNA of the CDR3 is TGTGCCAGCAGCTACCCGGTAGCGGGAGTAGGTGAGACCCAGTACTTC.

This clonotype was counted at least ten times. The chain links TRBV5-1 to TRBJ2-7; maybe TRBD2 (5 bases). Germline lookup yields CDR1 SGHRS and CDR2 YFSETQ. CDR3 length equals 14 residues. Trimming shortened V by 4 bases and J by 2 bases, and 13 bases separated the two germline ends. In nucleotides, the CDR3 is TGCGCCAGCAGCCCCGGGGTAGGGACCTACGAGCAGTACGTC. Translated, it gives CASSPGVGTYEQYV.

This clonotype was counted many times. V is TRBV28 and J is TRBJ1-5, with D perhaps TRBD1 (5 bases). This CDR3 contains 15 residues. V was pared by 8 bases and J by 4 bases, with 18 bases between. Germline lookup yields CDR1 MDHEN and CDR2 SYDVKM. The CDR3 loop reads CASSLVGARNQPQHF. As DNA, the CDR3 is TGTGCCAGCTCCCTAGTTGGGGCGCGAAATCAGCCCCAGCATTTT. Supplemented by reference TRBV28 and TRBJ1-5, the full variable domain reads DVKVTQSSRYLVKRTGEKVFLECVQDMDHENMFWYRQDPGLGLRLIYFSYDVKMKEKGDIPEGYSVSREKKERFSLILESASTNQTSMYLCASSLVGARNQPQHFGDGTRLSIL.

This clonotype was recorded many times. The chain carries TRBV12-3 or TRBV12-4 and TRBJ2-7, with D unresolved. The V and J ends lost 2 bases and 5 bases respectively, with 4 bases between them. The CDR3 has 11 residues. This chain's CDR3 is CASSLRHEQYV. For the CDR3, the DNA is TGTGCCAGCAGTTTACGTCACGAGCAGTACGTC.

The rearrangement joins TRBV6-4 to TRBJ1-5; the match to TRBD1 covers 7 bases. The germline gives CDR1 MRHNA, CDR2 SNTAGT. V trimming: 0 bases; J trimming: 6 bases; junction bases outside the gene matches: 5. The CDR3 is 15 amino acids. The CDR3 loop reads CASSDSGGQSQPQHF. CDR3 DNA sequence: TGTGCCAGCAGTGACTCAGGGGGCCAAAGTCAGCCCCAGCATTTT.

This clonotype was observed at least ten times. This chain connects TRBV11-3 to TRBJ2-1; D gene uncertain. The length of the CDR3 is 12 residues. The V gene lost 4 bases and the J gene lost 15 bases, with 16 bases spanning the gap. In germline, CDR1 is SGHNT, CDR2 YENEEA. The CDR3 DNA is TGTGCCAGCAGCTCGGCGCCTACTTCCAGGTTCTTC. Translated: CASSSAPTSRFF.

The chain combines TRBV5-1 with TRBJ1-3; TRBD1 aligns across 9 bases. The germline V gene has CDR1 SGHRS and CDR2 YFSETQ. The CDR3 is made up of 15 amino acids. Losses at the gene ends were 3 bases for V and 2 bases for J; bases not matched to a gene: 3. CDR3 sequence: CASSSGQGTGNTIYF. The CDR3 coding sequence is TGCGCCAGCAGCTCCGGACAGGGGACTGGAAACACCATATATTTT.

This clonotype was counted at least ten times. This chain links TRBV12-3 or TRBV12-4 with TRBJ2-7; 8 bases are shared with TRBD1. The CDR3 runs to 15 residues. After removal of 5 bases from V and 2 bases from J, the junction contained 8 bases not matched to a gene. For the CDR3, the DNA is TGTGCCAGCAGTCTGGGACAGGTCCCAACCTACGAGCAGTACGTC. Amino acid sequence: CASSLGQVPTYEQYV.

This clonotype appeared many times. This chain joins TRBV15 and TRBJ2-3; D not resolved. Trimming took 0 bases from V and 6 from J, leaving 4 bases between them. CDR3 size: 12 residues. CDR1 is LNHNV, CDR2 YYDKDF, per germline (reference sequence). CDR3 nucleotides: TGTGCCACCAGCAGAGACCGGGATACGCAGTATTTT. It yields the protein CATSRDRDTQYF. The full variable domain, with the rest looked up from reference TRBV15 and TRBJ2-3, is DAMVIQNPRYQVTQFGKPVTLSCSQTLNHNVMYWYQQKSSQAPKLLFHYYDKDFNNEADTPDNFQSRRPNTSFCFLDIRSPGLGDTAMYLCATSRDRDTQYFGPGTRLTVL.

This clonotype was detected ten times or more. The V and J genes are TRBV7-8 and TRBJ1-5; no definite D call. Trimming cost V 3 bases and J 6 bases, with 9 bases left between them. Germline lookup yields CDR1 SGHVS and CDR2 FQNEAQ. The CDR3 is 13 residues long. CDR3 protein: CASSLAEFQPQHF. The CDR3 DNA reads as TGTGCCAGCAGCTTGGCCGAGTTTCAGCCCCAGCATTTT.

This clonotype was recorded many times. The gene calls are TRBV5-1 and TRBJ1-4; D not certain. This CDR3 region has 13 residues. CDR1 and CDR2 (germline): SGHRS, YFSETQ. V gave up 2 bases and J gave up 6 bases, with 8 bases separating them. This chain's CDR3 is CASSFFPDEKLFF. The CDR3 DNA is TGCGCCAGCAGCTTTTTCCCAGATGAAAAACTGTTTTTT.

This clonotype showed up many times. This chain uses TRBV9 with TRBJ1-1, with D tentatively TRBD1 (6 bases). The V end lost 0 bases, the J end lost 1 base, and 10 bases lay between the germline ends. This CDR3 has 15 residues. CDR1 SGDLS and CDR2 YYNGEE come from the germline V gene. The chain's CDR3 is CASSVEQGGNTEAFF. Written as DNA, the CDR3 is TGTGCCAGCAGCGTAGAACAGGGTGGGAACACTGAAGCTTTCTTT.

There are many counts of this clonotype. The V and J genes are TRBV28 and TRBJ1-1; D may be TRBD1 (6 bases). The CDR3 runs 14 residues. Germline-derived CDR1 and CDR2 are MDHEN and SYDVKM. Trimming took off 4 bases at V and 5 bases at J, with 14 bases between the two ends. This CDR3 reads CASSSTGLATEAFF. In DNA form, the CDR3 reads TGTGCCAGCAGTTCCACAGGGTTAGCAACTGAAGCTTTCTTT.